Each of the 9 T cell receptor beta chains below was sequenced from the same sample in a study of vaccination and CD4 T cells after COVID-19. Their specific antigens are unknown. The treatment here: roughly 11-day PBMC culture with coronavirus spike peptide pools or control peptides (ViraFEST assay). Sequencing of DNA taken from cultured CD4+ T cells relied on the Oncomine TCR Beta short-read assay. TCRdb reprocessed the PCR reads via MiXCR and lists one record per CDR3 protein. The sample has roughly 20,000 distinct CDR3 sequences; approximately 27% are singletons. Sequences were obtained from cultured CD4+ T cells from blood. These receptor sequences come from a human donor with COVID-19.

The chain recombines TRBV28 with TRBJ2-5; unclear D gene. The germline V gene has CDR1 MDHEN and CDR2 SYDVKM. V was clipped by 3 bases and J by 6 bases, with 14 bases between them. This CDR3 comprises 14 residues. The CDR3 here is CASSFPARLKTQYF. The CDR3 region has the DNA TGTGCCAGCAGTTTTCCTGCCAGGTTGAAGACCCAGTACTTC.

This CDR3 reads CASSLDGTGVYEQYF. Written as DNA, the CDR3 is TGTGCCAGCAGCTTAGATGGGACAGGGGTCTACGAGCAGTACTTC. The chain employs TRBV11-1 and TRBJ2-7, with 10 bases matching TRBD1. The CDR3 is made up of 15 amino acids. V lost 1 base to trimming and J lost 3 bases; unmatched junction nucleotides: 3. CDR1 is SGHAT, CDR2 FQDESV, per germline (reference sequence).

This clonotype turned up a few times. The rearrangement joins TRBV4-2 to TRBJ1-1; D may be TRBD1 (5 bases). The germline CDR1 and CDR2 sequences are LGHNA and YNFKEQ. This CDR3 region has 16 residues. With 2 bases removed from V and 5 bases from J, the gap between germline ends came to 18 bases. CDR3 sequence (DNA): TGTGCCAGCAGCCAACAGGGATGGGGGGAGGGTACTGAAGCTTTCTTT. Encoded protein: CASSQQGWGEGTEAFF.

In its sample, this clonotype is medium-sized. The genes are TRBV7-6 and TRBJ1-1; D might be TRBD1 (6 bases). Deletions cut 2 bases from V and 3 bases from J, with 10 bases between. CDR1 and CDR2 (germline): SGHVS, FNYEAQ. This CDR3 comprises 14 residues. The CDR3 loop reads CASSLSRGDTEAFF. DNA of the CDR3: TGTGCCAGCAGCTTATCCAGGGGAGACACTGAAGCTTTCTTT.

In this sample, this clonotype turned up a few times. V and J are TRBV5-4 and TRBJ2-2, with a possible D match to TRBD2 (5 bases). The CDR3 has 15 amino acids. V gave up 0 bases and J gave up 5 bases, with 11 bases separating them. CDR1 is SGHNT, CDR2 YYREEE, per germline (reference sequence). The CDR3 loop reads CASSLGAPGTGELFF. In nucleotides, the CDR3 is TGTGCCAGCAGCTTGGGGGCCCCGGGAACCGGGGAGCTGTTTTTT. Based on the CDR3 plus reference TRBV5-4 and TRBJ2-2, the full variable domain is ETGVTQSPTHLIKTRGQQVTLRCSSQSGHNTVSWYQQALGQGPQFIFQYYREEENGRGNFPPRFSGLQFPNYSSELNVNALELDDSALYLCASSLGAPGTGELFFGEGSRLTVL.

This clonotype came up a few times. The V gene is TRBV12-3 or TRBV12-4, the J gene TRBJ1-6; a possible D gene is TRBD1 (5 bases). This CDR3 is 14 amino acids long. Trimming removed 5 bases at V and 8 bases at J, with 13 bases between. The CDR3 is CASSVTAIDSPLHF. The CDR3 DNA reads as TGTGCCAGCAGTGTGACAGCTATCGATTCACCCCTCCACTTT.

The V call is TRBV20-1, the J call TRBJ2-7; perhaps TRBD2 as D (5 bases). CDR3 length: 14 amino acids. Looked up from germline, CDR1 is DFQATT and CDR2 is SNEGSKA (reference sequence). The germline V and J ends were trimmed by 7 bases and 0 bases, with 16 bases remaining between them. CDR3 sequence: CSGEGRTSSYEQYF. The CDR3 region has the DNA TGCAGTGGAGAGGGTAGGACCAGCTCCTACGAGCAGTACTTC.

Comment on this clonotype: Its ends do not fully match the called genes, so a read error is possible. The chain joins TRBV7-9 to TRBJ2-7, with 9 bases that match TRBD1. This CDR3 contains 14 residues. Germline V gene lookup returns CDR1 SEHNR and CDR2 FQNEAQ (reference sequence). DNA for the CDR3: TGCGCCAGCAACGGACAGGGGACGGTCTACGAGCAGTACTTC. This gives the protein CASNGQGTVYEQYF.

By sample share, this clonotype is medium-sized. This chain's CDR3 is CAISESTGLGYTF. Here the CDR3 DNA reads TGTGCCATCAGTGAGTCGACAGGGCTGGGCTACACCTTC. The chain employs TRBV10-3 and TRBJ1-2; TRBD1 aligns across 7 bases. Germline values: CDR1 ENHRY, CDR2 SYGVKD. This CDR3 comprises 13 residues. With V trimmed by 0 bases and J by 8 bases, 3 bases remained unmatched.